This is a list of T cell receptor beta chains from one sample in a study of T cells in localized non-small cell lung cancer. This table comes from immunoSEQ multiplex PCR, and its TCRdb copy is limited to in-frame clones, with some not included. The table lists tens of thousands of clones, 70% to 90% of them singletons. The sequencing here drew on peripheral blood, taken before any cancer treatment. Source of these receptors: a female donor aged 60 or older with stage I lung adenocarcinoma. Each CDR3 is given with its conserved first and last residue. A D gene is named only where the DNA matches it firmly. The listing skips clone size in some rows; elsewhere it reads once, few, many or a size class.

len: 14; j_gene: TRBJ2-2; d_gene: TRBD1; v_gene: TRBV10-1; abundance: -; CDR3aa: CASPNRGLIGELFF; CDR3nt: TGCGCCAGCCCAAACAGGGGGCTTATCGGGGAGCTGTTTTTT
len: 15; j_gene: TRBJ2-1; d_gene: TRBD2; v_gene: TRBV11-1; abundance: -; CDR3aa: CASSLGSGGYNEQFF; CDR3nt: TGTGCCAGCAGCTTAGGTAGCGGGGGCTACAATGAGCAGTTCTTC
len: 13; j_gene: TRBJ1-1; d_gene: TRBD1; v_gene: TRBV7-2; abundance: once; CDR3aa: CASTLRQGGEAFF; CDR3nt: TGTGCCAGCACCTTGAGACAGGGCGGTGAAGCTTTCTTT
len: 14; j_gene: TRBJ2-7; d_gene: -; v_gene: TRBV7-9; abundance: -; CDR3aa: CASSLVGEIYEQYF; CDR3nt: TGTGCCAGCAGCTTAGTGGGTGAGATCTACGAGCAGTACTTC
len: 14; j_gene: TRBJ2-1; d_gene: TRBD1; v_gene: TRBV4-1; abundance: -; CDR3aa: CASSQWTGSNEQFF; CDR3nt: TGCGCCAGCAGCCAGTGGACAGGGTCTAATGAGCAGTTCTTC
len: 15; j_gene: TRBJ2-2; d_gene: -; v_gene: TRBV11-2; abundance: -; CDR3aa: CASTLRPGKNGELFF; CDR3nt: TGTGCCAGCACCTTGAGGCCGGGGAAGAACGGGGAGCTGTTTTTT
len: 19; j_gene: TRBJ2-5; d_gene: TRBD1; v_gene: TRBV28; abundance: -; CDR3aa: CASSKPPPGTGVWQETQYF; CDR3nt: TGTGCCAGCAGTAAACCCCCCCCCGGGACAGGAGTTTGGCAAGAGACCCAGTACTTC
len: 13; j_gene: TRBJ1-1; d_gene: -; v_gene: TRBV30; abundance: many; CDR3aa: CAWSYEEDTEAFF; CDR3nt: TGTGCCTGGAGTTATGAAGAAGACACTGAAGCTTTCTTT
len: 14; j_gene: TRBJ1-4; d_gene: TRBD1; v_gene: TRBV19; abundance: -; CDR3aa: CASSPTGVFEKLFF; CDR3nt: TGTGCCAGTAGTCCGACAGGGGTGTTTGAAAAACTGTTTTTT
len: 13; j_gene: TRBJ1-3; d_gene: -; v_gene: TRBV27; abundance: -; CDR3aa: CASSLSWGNTIYF; CDR3nt: TGTGCCAGCAGTTTATCGTGGGGAAACACCATATATTTT
len: 15; j_gene: TRBJ2-7; d_gene: TRBD2; v_gene: TRBV28; abundance: -; CDR3aa: CASSSNPSGNYEQYF; CDR3nt: TGTGCCAGCAGTTCAAATCCTAGCGGAAACTACGAGCAGTACTTC
len: 15; j_gene: TRBJ2-7; d_gene: -; v_gene: TRBV21-1; abundance: -; CDR3aa: CASSNRPGGCHEQYF; CDR3nt: TGTGCCAGCAGCAATCGGCCGGGGGGTTGCCACGAGCAGTACTTC
len: 18; j_gene: TRBJ2-2; d_gene: -; v_gene: TRBV7-9; abundance: -; CDR3aa: CASSFKMGGGANTGELFF; CDR3nt: TGTGCCAGCAGCTTCAAGATGGGGGGAGGCGCGAACACCGGGGAGCTGTTTTTT
len: 14; j_gene: TRBJ2-7; d_gene: -; v_gene: TRBV27; abundance: -; CDR3aa: CASSPGTRTYEQYF; CDR3nt: TGTGCCAGCAGCCCCGGGACACGGACCTACGAGCAGTACTTC
len: 13; j_gene: TRBJ2-2; d_gene: -; v_gene: TRBV19; abundance: -; CDR3aa: CASSKGWTGELFF; CDR3nt: TGTGCCAGTAGTAAAGGGTGGACCGGGGAGCTGTTTTTT
len: 15; j_gene: TRBJ1-2; d_gene: -; v_gene: TRBV28; abundance: -; CDR3aa: CASSSLGGSNYGYTF; CDR3nt: TGTGCCAGCAGTTCACTAGGGGGTTCCAACTATGGCTACACCTTC
len: 14; j_gene: TRBJ2-2; d_gene: -; v_gene: TRBV6-1; abundance: -; CDR3aa: CASTLVERTGELFF; CDR3nt: TGTGCCAGCACCCTGGTAGAGAGAACCGGGGAGCTGTTTTTT
len: 14; j_gene: TRBJ2-7; d_gene: -; v_gene: TRBV11-2; abundance: -; CDR3aa: CASSLAAVAYEQYF; CDR3nt: TGTGCCAGCAGCTTAGCAGCGGTGGCCTACGAGCAGTACTTC
len: 15; j_gene: TRBJ2-2; d_gene: TRBD2; v_gene: TRBV2; abundance: -; CDR3aa: CASSVLAGGTGELFF; CDR3nt: TGTGCCAGCAGTGTACTAGCGGGAGGTACCGGGGAGCTGTTTTTT
len: 16; j_gene: TRBJ2-1; d_gene: -; v_gene: TRBV7-9; abundance: -; CDR3aa: CASSLEGPGAYNEQFF; CDR3nt: TGTGCCAGCAGCCTAGAGGGGCCGGGAGCCTACAATGAGCAGTTCTTC
len: 16; j_gene: TRBJ1-2; d_gene: -; v_gene: TRBV6-5; abundance: once; CDR3aa: CASSYSGSHRDYGYTF; CDR3nt: TGTGCCAGCAGTTATTCCGGCTCCCACAGGGACTATGGCTACACCTTC
len: 16; j_gene: TRBJ1-2; d_gene: TRBD1; v_gene: TRBV7-8; abundance: -; CDR3aa: CASSSGTGGWNYGYTF; CDR3nt: TGTGCCAGCAGCTCAGGGACAGGGGGCTGGAACTATGGCTACACCTTC
len: 12; j_gene: TRBJ2-7; d_gene: -; v_gene: TRBV10-1; abundance: few; CDR3aa: CATPGVCYEQYF; CDR3nt: TGCGCCACTCCAGGGGTTTGCTACGAGCAGTACTTC
len: 16; j_gene: TRBJ1-3; d_gene: TRBD1; v_gene: TRBV29-1; abundance: few; CDR3aa: CSVQKGAQGAGNTIYF; CDR3nt: TGCAGCGTTCAAAAGGGGGCCCAAGGAGCTGGAAACACCATATATTTT
len: 16; j_gene: TRBJ2-7; d_gene: -; v_gene: TRBV10-3; abundance: -; CDR3aa: CAISEPYGGNSYEQYF; CDR3nt: TGTGCCATCAGTGAGCCTTATGGGGGGAACTCCTACGAGCAGTACTTC
len: 13; j_gene: TRBJ1-4; d_gene: -; v_gene: TRBV2; abundance: -; CDR3aa: CASSLRTAEKLFF; CDR3nt: TGTGCCAGCAGCTTAAGGACTGCTGAAAAACTGTTTTTT
len: 13; j_gene: TRBJ1-2; d_gene: -; v_gene: TRBV4-1; abundance: -; CDR3aa: CASSQSGSYGYTF; CDR3nt: TGCGCCAGCAGCCAATCCGGGAGCTATGGCTACACCTTC
len: 14; j_gene: TRBJ1-2; d_gene: -; v_gene: TRBV7-2; abundance: -; CDR3aa: CASRHWRGGVGYTF; CDR3nt: TGTGCCAGCAGGCACTGGCGGGGAGGAGTTGGCTACACCTTC
len: 13; j_gene: TRBJ2-2; d_gene: -; v_gene: TRBV28; abundance: -; CDR3aa: CASRADVVGELFF; CDR3nt: TGTGCCAGCAGAGCGGACGTGGTCGGGGAGCTGTTTTTT
len: 13; j_gene: TRBJ2-5; d_gene: -; v_gene: TRBV9; abundance: -; CDR3aa: CASSVGTEETQYF; CDR3nt: TGTGCCAGCAGCGTGGGGACCGAAGAGACCCAGTACTTC
len: 13; j_gene: TRBJ2-7; d_gene: -; v_gene: TRBV18; abundance: -; CDR3aa: CASSGALQYEQYF; CDR3nt: TGTGCCAGCTCAGGAGCGCTGCAATACGAGCAGTACTTC
len: 15; j_gene: TRBJ1-1; d_gene: TRBD1; v_gene: TRBV4-1; abundance: few; CDR3aa: CASSQKQGGNTEAFF; CDR3nt: TGCGCCAGCAGCCAAAAACAGGGGGGGAACACTGAAGCTTTCTTT
len: 13; j_gene: TRBJ2-2; d_gene: -; v_gene: TRBV15; abundance: once; CDR3aa: CATSTGTTGELFF; CDR3nt: TGTGCCACCAGCACGGGAACTACCGGGGAGCTGTTTTTT
len: 16; j_gene: TRBJ2-3; d_gene: TRBD2; v_gene: TRBV5-8; abundance: -; CDR3aa: CASSLLASGGPDTQYF; CDR3nt: TGTGCCAGCAGCTTGTTGGCTAGCGGGGGTCCAGATACGCAGTATTTT
len: 12; j_gene: TRBJ2-7; d_gene: -; v_gene: TRBV25-1; abundance: few; CDR3aa: CASSFSGNEQYF; CDR3nt: TGTGCCAGCAGTTTTAGTGGCAACGAGCAGTACTTC
len: 14; j_gene: TRBJ2-2; d_gene: -; v_gene: TRBV28; abundance: -; CDR3aa: CASSLGHNTGELFF; CDR3nt: TGTGCCAGCAGTTTGGGACACAACACCGGGGAGCTGTTTTTT
len: 15; j_gene: TRBJ1-2; d_gene: TRBD1; v_gene: TRBV9; abundance: -; CDR3aa: CASSVAPGQNYGYTF; CDR3nt: TGTGCCAGCAGCGTAGCCCCGGGACAGAACTATGGCTACACCTTC
len: 16; j_gene: TRBJ1-1; d_gene: -; v_gene: TRBV19; abundance: -; CDR3aa: CASSIPRGASTAEAFF; CDR3nt: TGTGCCAGTAGTATTCCTAGGGGGGCGAGTACAGCTGAAGCTTTCTTT
len: 14; j_gene: TRBJ1-2; d_gene: TRBD1; v_gene: TRBV9; abundance: -; CDR3aa: CASSPRQGVYGYTF; CDR3nt: TGTGCCAGCAGCCCCCGACAGGGGGTTTATGGCTACACCTTC
len: 19; j_gene: TRBJ2-7; d_gene: TRBD2; v_gene: TRBV28; abundance: -; CDR3aa: CASKGSRGGRDQDSYEQYF; CDR3nt: TGTGCCAGCAAAGGGTCCCGCGGCGGGAGGGATCAAGACTCCTACGAGCAGTACTTC
len: 13; j_gene: TRBJ1-1; d_gene: -; v_gene: TRBV5-1; abundance: -; CDR3aa: CASSLDGVQEAFF; CDR3nt: TGCGCCAGCAGCTTGGATGGGGTCCAGGAAGCTTTCTTT
len: 13; j_gene: TRBJ2-7; d_gene: -; v_gene: TRBV23-1; abundance: -; CDR3aa: CASSQDSSYEQYF; CDR3nt: TGCGCCAGCAGTCAGGACAGCTCCTACGAGCAGTACTTC
len: 14; j_gene: TRBJ2-4; d_gene: -; v_gene: TRBV18; abundance: -; CDR3aa: CASSQGGPGNIQYF; CDR3nt: TGTGCCAGCTCACAGGGGGGGCCAGGAAACATTCAGTACTTC
len: 16; j_gene: TRBJ1-5; d_gene: TRBD1; v_gene: TRBV19; abundance: -; CDR3aa: CASEKLDRGWNQPQHF; CDR3nt: TGTGCCAGCGAAAAACTTGACAGGGGGTGGAATCAGCCCCAGCATTTT
len: 13; j_gene: TRBJ2-3; d_gene: -; v_gene: TRBV7-3; abundance: once; CDR3aa: CASSFSSTDTQYF; CDR3nt: TGTGCCAGCAGCTTCTCTAGCACAGATACGCAGTATTTT
len: 18; j_gene: TRBJ2-2; d_gene: -; v_gene: TRBV5-1; abundance: -; CDR3aa: CASSQTRQGGVNTGELFF; CDR3nt: TGCGCCAGCAGCCAAACAAGACAGGGAGGGGTGAACACCGGGGAGCTGTTTTTT
len: 15; j_gene: TRBJ1-2; d_gene: TRBD1; v_gene: TRBV5-4; abundance: -; CDR3aa: CASSLGGQGTYGYTF; CDR3nt: TGTGCCAGCAGCTTGGGGGGACAGGGGACATATGGCTACACCTTC
len: 17; j_gene: TRBJ2-3; d_gene: TRBD2; v_gene: TRBV28; abundance: few; CDR3aa: CASSSYRRETSVDTQYF; CDR3nt: TGTGCCAGCAGTTCCTACAGACGTGAGACTAGCGTAGATACGCAGTATTTT
len: 16; j_gene: TRBJ1-5; d_gene: TRBD1; v_gene: TRBV18; abundance: -; CDR3aa: CASSPGQGGGNQPQHF; CDR3nt: TGTGCCAGCTCACCAGGACAGGGGGGCGGCAATCAGCCCCAGCATTTT
len: 14; j_gene: TRBJ2-7; d_gene: TRBD1; v_gene: TRBV7-8; abundance: -; CDR3aa: CASSYRQGPYEQYF; CDR3nt: TGTGCCAGCAGCTACAGACAGGGCCCCTACGAGCAGTACTTC
len: 14; j_gene: TRBJ1-2; d_gene: -; v_gene: TRBV5-6; abundance: -; CDR3aa: CASSLTGAANGYTF; CDR3nt: TGTGCCAGCAGCTTGACGGGGGCGGCAAATGGCTACACCTTC
len: 12; j_gene: TRBJ2-2; d_gene: -; v_gene: TRBV7-2; abundance: -; CDR3aa: CASSLITGELFF; CDR3nt: TGTGCCAGCAGCTTGATTACCGGGGAGCTGTTTTTT
len: 18; j_gene: TRBJ2-6; d_gene: -; v_gene: TRBV12-2; abundance: -; CDR3aa: CASRSRRGLYSGANVLTF; CDR3nt: TGTGCAAGTCGCTCGCGGCGGGGGCTATACTCTGGGGCCAACGTCCTGACTTTC
len: 14; j_gene: TRBJ1-1; d_gene: -; v_gene: TRBV6-6; abundance: -; CDR3aa: CASSPTERNTEAFF; CDR3nt: TGTGCCAGCAGTCCGACAGAGAGGAACACTGAAGCTTTCTTT
len: 14; j_gene: TRBJ2-2; d_gene: -; v_gene: TRBV18; abundance: -; CDR3aa: CASSRRGDTGELFF; CDR3nt: TGTGCCAGCTCACGCCGAGGGGACACCGGGGAGCTGTTTTTT
len: 16; j_gene: TRBJ2-3; d_gene: TRBD1; v_gene: TRBV6-5; abundance: once; CDR3aa: CASSYTPGQGTDTQYF; CDR3nt: TGTGCCAGCAGTTATACGCCGGGACAGGGCACAGATACGCAGTATTTT